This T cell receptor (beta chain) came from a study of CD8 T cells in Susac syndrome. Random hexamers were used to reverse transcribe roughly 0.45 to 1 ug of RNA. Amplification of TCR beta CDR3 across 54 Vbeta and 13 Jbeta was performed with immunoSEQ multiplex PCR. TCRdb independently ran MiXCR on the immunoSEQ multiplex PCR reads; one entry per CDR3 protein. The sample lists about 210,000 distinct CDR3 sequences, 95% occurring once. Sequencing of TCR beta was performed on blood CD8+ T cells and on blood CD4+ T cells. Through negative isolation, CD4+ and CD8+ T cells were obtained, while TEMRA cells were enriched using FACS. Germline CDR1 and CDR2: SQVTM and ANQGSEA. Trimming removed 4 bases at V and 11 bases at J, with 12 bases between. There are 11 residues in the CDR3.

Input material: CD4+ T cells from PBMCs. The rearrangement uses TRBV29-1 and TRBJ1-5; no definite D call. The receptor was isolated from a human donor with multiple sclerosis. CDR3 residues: CSVVVQKSQHF. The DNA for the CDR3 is TGCAGCGTTGTGGTCCAGAAGTCCCAGCATTTT.